This T cell receptor (beta chain) originates from a study of beta chain features in type 1 diabetes. On the study more broadly: Healthy donors and patients showed comparable age, gender and cell yields. Study outcomes and limitations: More deletions and fewer insertions at VDJ junctions were found in patients with type 1 diabetes. Researchers report that Type 1 diabetes patients had moderately but significantly shorter TCRB CDR3s across all four CD4+ subsets.

One heparinised draw of blood, averaging approximately 110 mL, came from each donor. Of the isolated RNA, all was reverse transcribed, and so the sequenced material was expressed TCRB transcripts. Sequencing used immunoSEQ multiplex PCR; TCRdb keeps in-frame clones, though not all of them. In the table there are roughly 300,000 clones, 6.5% to 10% of which are singletons. This clone was detected only a few times. The antigen remains undetermined. The CDR3 runs 14 residues. The germline CDR1 and CDR2 sequences are SGHTA and FQGNSA. Trimming removed 5 bases from V and 2 bases from J, with 11 bases in between.

Specimen: central memory CD4+ T cells from blood. The origin of this receptor is a woman younger than 35 in good health. This chain joins TRBV7-2 and TRBJ2-3, with D possibly TRBD1 on 5 matching bases. For the CDR3, the DNA is TGTGCCAGCAGCGGGGCGCCGTCCACAGATACGCAGTATTTT. This gives the protein CASSGAPSTDTQYF.